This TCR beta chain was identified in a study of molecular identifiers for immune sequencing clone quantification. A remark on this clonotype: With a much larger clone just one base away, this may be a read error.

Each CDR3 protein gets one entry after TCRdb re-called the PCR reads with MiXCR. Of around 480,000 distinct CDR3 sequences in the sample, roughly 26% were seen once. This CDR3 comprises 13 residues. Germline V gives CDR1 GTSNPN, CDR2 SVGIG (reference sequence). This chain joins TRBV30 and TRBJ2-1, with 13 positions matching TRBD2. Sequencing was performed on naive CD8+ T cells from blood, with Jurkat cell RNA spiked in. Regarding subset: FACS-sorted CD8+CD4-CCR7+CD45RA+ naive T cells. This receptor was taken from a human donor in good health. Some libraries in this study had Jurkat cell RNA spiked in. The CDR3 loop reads CARSGLAGERQFF. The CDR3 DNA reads TGTGCCCGGAGCGGACTAGCGGGAGAACGGCAGTTCTTC.